This T cell receptor (beta chain) was captured by sequencing in a study of early T cells in non-severe SARS-CoV-2 infection. The table lists this clonotype with many counts. Germline loops: CDR1 KGHSH, CDR2 LQKENI. The CDR3 has 12 residues. V was pared by 5 bases and J by 0 bases, with 4 bases between. TCRdb itself ran the 5' RACE reads through MiXCR, one entry per CDR3 protein. The sample contains 60,000 to 75,000 distinct CDR3 sequences, around 11% of which appear only once. The sequence came from an adult who was a healthcare worker with PCR-confirmed SARS-CoV-2 infection or an uninfected control (not recorded which). The V call is TRBV18, the J call TRBJ2-5; no definite D call. Sequencing was carried out using whole blood. CDR3 sequence: CASSEYQETQYF. CDR3 bases: TGTGCCAGCTCAGAGTACCAAGAGACCCAGTACTTC.